This T cell receptor (beta chain) was documented in a study of blood T cell repertoires in COVID-19. For the study at large: The samples span acute and convalescent COVID-19 from the United States, Italy and Spain. The cDNA or gDNA used as material had been derived from T cells, B-cell-depleted T cells, or PBMCs.

This CDR3 has 14 residues. V lost 3 bases and J lost 2, with 13 bases in between. CDR1 is SQVTM and CDR2 is ANQGSEA in the germline V gene. How the authors handled the data: Amplified reference gene primers provided the basis for estimating nucleated cell counts. The method was immunoSEQ multiplex PCR; TCRdb's version includes in-frame clones alone and lacks a portion of them. V, J and clone size are taken as reported in that table, and D and trimming were inferred from the DNA itself. This repertoire shows about 23,000 clones, approximately 94% found once; its top ten account for 4% to 4.5%. This clonotype was obtained from a woman aged 45-65 years with active COVID-19. What was sequenced was peripheral blood. This chain uses TRBV29-1 with TRBJ2-5; D unclear. CDR3 DNA: TGCAGCGTTGATTTTGGCGGCCCTCAAGAGACCCAGTACTTC. Translating gives CSVDFGGPQETQYF. The whole variable domain, filled in from reference TRBV29-1 and TRBJ2-5, reads SAVISQKPSRDICQRGTSLTIQCQVDSQVTMMFWYRQQPGQSLTLIATANQGSEATYESGFVIDKFPISRPNLTFSTLTVSNMSPEDSSIYLCSVDFGGPQETQYFGPGTRLLVL.